This T cell receptor (beta chain) was sequenced for a study of sequential checkpoint blockade in melanoma. Study-level background: Arm A got nivolumab then ipilimumab; arm B the reverse, 1:1.

V was clipped by 4 bases and J by 4 bases, with 10 bases between them. The CDR3 loop spans 13 amino acids. Germline V gene sequence: CDR1 SGHDT, CDR2 YYEEEE. Profiled with immunoSEQ multiplex PCR; TCRdb holds only in-frame clones, not every one. The sample lists 25,000 to 30,000 clones; 75% to 85% were seen once. The treatment is: randomized to nivolumab then ipilimumab (arm A) or the reverse (arm B). No patient had prior DNA-damaging chemotherapy. From thawed PBMCs, live CD3+CD8+ cells negative for CD19 and CD56 were sorted. The sequenced sample was CD8+ T cells sorted from blood (inferred from file names), obtained from a patient given nivolumab and ipilimumab in sequence. This TCR derives from a human donor with melanoma. V usage is TRBV5-6 and J usage is TRBJ2-3; tentative D call: TRBD2 (5 bases). The CDR3 loop reads CASSGLTADTQYF. The CDR3 DNA is TGTGCCAGCAGCGGACTGACCGCAGATACGCAGTATTTT. The full variable domain, in which reference TRBV5-6 and TRBJ2-3 provide the parts outside the CDR3, is DAGVTQSPTHLIKTRGQQVTLRCSPKSGHDTVSWYQQALGQGPQFIFQYYEEEERQRGNFPDRFSGHQFPNYSSELNVNALLLGDSALYLCASSGLTADTQYFGPGTRLTVL.